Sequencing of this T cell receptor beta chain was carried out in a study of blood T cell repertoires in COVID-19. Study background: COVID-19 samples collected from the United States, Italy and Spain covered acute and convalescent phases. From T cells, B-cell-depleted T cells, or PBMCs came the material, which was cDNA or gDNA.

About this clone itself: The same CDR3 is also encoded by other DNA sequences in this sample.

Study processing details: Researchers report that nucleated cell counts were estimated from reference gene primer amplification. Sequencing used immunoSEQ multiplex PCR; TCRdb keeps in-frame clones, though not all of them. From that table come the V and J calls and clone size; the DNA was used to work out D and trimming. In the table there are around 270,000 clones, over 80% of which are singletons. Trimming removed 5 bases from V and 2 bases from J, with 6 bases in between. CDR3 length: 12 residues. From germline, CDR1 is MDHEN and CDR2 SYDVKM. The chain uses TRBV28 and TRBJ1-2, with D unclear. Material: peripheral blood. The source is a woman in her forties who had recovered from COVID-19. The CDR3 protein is CASSPLNYGYTF. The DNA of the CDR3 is TGTGCCAGCAGTCCACTCAACTATGGCTACACCTTC.